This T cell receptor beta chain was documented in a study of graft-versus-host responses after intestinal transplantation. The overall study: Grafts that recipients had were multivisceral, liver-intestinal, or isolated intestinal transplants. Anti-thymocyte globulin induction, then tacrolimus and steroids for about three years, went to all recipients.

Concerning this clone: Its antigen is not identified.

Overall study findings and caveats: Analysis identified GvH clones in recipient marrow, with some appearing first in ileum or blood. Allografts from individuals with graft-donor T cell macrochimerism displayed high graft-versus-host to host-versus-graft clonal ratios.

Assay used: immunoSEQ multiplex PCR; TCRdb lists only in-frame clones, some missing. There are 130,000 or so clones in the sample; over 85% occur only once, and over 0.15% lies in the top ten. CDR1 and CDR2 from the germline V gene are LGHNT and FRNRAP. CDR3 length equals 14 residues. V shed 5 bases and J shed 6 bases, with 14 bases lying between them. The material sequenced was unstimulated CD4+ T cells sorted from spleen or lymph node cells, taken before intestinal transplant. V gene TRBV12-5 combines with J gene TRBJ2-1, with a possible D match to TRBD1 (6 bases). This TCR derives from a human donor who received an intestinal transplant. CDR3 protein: CASGPPRDINEQFF. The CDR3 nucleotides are TGTGCTAGTGGTCCTCCCCGGGACATCAATGAGCAGTTCTTC.